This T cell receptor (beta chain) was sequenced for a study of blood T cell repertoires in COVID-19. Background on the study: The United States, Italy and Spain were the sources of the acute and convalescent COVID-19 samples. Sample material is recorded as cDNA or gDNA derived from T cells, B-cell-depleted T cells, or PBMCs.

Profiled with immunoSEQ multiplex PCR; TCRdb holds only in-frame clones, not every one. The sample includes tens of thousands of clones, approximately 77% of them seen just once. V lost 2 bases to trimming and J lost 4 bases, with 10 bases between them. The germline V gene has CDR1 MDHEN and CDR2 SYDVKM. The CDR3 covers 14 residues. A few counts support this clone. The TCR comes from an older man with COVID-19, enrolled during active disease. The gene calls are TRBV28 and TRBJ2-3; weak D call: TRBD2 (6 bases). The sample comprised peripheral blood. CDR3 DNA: TGTGCCAGCAGTTTACCGGGGAGGTCAGATACGCAGTATTTT. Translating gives CASSLPGRSDTQYF.